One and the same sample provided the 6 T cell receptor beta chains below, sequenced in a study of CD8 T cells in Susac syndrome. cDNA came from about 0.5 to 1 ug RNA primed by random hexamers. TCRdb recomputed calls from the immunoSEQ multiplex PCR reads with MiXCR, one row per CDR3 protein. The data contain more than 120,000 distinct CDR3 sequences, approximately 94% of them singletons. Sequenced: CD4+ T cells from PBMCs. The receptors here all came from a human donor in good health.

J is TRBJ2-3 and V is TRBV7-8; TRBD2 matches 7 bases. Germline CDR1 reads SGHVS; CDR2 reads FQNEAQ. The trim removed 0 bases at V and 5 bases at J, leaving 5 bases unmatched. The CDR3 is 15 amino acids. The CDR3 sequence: CASSLAWEGLDTQYF. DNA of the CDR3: TGTGCCAGCAGCTTAGCCTGGGAGGGCCTAGATACGCAGTATTTT.

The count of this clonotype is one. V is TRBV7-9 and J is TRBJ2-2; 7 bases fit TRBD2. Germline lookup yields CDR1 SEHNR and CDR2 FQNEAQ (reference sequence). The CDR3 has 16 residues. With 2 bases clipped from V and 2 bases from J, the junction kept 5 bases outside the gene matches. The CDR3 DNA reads TGTGCCAGCAGCTTATCGGGCGGGAGTAACACCGGGGAGCTGTTTTTT. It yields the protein CASSLSGGSNTGELFF.

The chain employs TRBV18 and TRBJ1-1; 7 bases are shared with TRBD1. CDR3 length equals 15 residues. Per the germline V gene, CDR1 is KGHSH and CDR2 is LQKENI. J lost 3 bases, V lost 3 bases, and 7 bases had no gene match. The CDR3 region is CASSPRQGGDTEAFF. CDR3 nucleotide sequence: TGTGCCAGCTCACCGCGACAGGGCGGGGACACTGAAGCTTTCTTT.

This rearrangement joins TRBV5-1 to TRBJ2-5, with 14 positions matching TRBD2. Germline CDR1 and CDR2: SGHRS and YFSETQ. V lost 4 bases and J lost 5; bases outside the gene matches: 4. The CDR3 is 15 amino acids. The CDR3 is CASSPGTSGSETQYF. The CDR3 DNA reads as TGCGCCAGCAGCCCGGGGACTAGCGGGAGTGAGACCCAGTACTTC. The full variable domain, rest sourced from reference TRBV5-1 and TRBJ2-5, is KAGVTQTPRYLIKTRGQQVTLSCSPISGHRSVSWYQQTPGQGLQFLFEYFSETQRNKGNFPGRFSGRQFSNSRSEMNVSTLELGDSALYLCASSPGTSGSETQYFGPGTRLLVL.

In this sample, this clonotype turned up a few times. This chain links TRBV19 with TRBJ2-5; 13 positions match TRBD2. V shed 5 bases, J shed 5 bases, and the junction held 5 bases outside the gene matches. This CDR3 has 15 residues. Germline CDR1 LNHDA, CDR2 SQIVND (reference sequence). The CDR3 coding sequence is TGTGCCAGTAGTTCCGGACTAGCGGGAGTTGAGACCCAGTACTTC. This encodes CASSSGLAGVETQYF. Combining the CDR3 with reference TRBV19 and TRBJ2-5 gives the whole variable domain DGGITQSPKYLFRKEGQNVTLSCEQNLNHDAMYWYRQDPGQGLRLIYYSQIVNDFQKGDIAEGYSVSREKKESFPLTVTSAQKNPTAFYLCASSSGLAGVETQYFGPGTRLLVL.

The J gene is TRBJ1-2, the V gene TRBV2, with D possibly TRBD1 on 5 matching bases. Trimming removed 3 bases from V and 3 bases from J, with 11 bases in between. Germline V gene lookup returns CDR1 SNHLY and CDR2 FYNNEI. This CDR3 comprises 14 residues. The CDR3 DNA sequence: TGTGCCAGCAGTGAGGGGCTGGTCGACTATGGCTACACCTTC. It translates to CASSEGLVDYGYTF.